This T cell receptor (beta chain) was documented in a study of blood T cell repertoires in COVID-19. Background on the study: The United States, Italy and Spain provided the acute and convalescent COVID-19 samples. PBMCs, B-cell-depleted T cells, or T cells were the source of the cDNA or gDNA that made up the material.

Study processing details: Amplified reference gene primers provided the basis for estimating nucleated cell counts. The protocol was immunoSEQ multiplex PCR, while the TCRdb copy is restricted to in-frame clones and leaves out a portion. That table gives V, J and clone size, and the DNA gave D and trimming. The table has about 53,000 clones, about 87% seen once; the top ten hold 4%. Material for sequencing was peripheral blood. This clonotype originated in a man in his forties or fifties with acute or convalescent COVID-19.

The CDR3, as DNA: TGTGCCAGCAGCTTCGGGGAGAGGGAAAAACTGTTTTTT. Amino acids: CASSFGEREKLFF. This chain links TRBV5-4 with TRBJ1-4, with unresolved D. The V end lost 2 bases, the J end lost 8 bases, and 10 bases lay between the germline ends. The CDR3 has 13 residues. Germline V gene sequence: CDR1 SGHNT, CDR2 YYREEE (reference sequence).